The rows below give T cell receptor beta chains drawn from one sample of a study of blood T cell repertoires in COVID-19. Here immunoSEQ multiplex PCR was the method, and the copy in TCRdb shows in-frame clones only, minus some. The sample has around 100,000 clones, about 85% seen once. Specimen: peripheral blood. The receptors derive from a middle-aged man with acute or convalescent COVID-19. Each CDR3 is given with its conserved first and last residue. Fields, in order: D gene, J gene, V gene, CDR3 protein. The D gene is left open where the match is weak.

d_gene: TRBD2; j_gene: TRBJ2-7; v_gene: TRBV7-2; CDR3aa: CASSKEAGPYEQYF
d_gene: NA; j_gene: TRBJ1-5; v_gene: TRBV2; CDR3aa: CASAGRDQPQHF
d_gene: NA; j_gene: TRBJ1-5; v_gene: TRBV2; CDR3aa: CASSDLRGNQPQHF
d_gene: NA; j_gene: TRBJ1-2; v_gene: TRBV6-1; CDR3aa: CASSENSPNYGYTF
d_gene: NA; j_gene: TRBJ1-6; v_gene: TRBV7-9; CDR3aa: CAASSYNSPLHF
d_gene: NA; j_gene: TRBJ1-5; v_gene: TRBV27; CDR3aa: CASSLTGEVYQPQHF
d_gene: TRBD1; j_gene: TRBJ2-6; v_gene: TRBV19; CDR3aa: CASSTSGTGSWANVLTF
d_gene: NA; j_gene: TRBJ1-5; v_gene: TRBV2; CDR3aa: CASSVMGGTQPQHF
d_gene: NA; j_gene: TRBJ1-2; v_gene: TRBV10-3; CDR3aa: CAISESGEGRFGYTF
d_gene: TRBD2; j_gene: TRBJ2-5; v_gene: TRBV5-1; CDR3aa: CASSLRLAGVTRGQETQYF
d_gene: TRBD2; j_gene: TRBJ2-7; v_gene: TRBV19; CDR3aa: CASSIVAGAYEQYF
d_gene: NA; j_gene: TRBJ2-1; v_gene: TRBV5-4; CDR3aa: CASSLISRGDEQFF
d_gene: TRBD2; j_gene: TRBJ2-1; v_gene: TRBV7-8; CDR3aa: CASSPWTSVNEQFF
d_gene: NA; j_gene: TRBJ1-4; v_gene: TRBV19; CDR3aa: CASSSRRGEEKLFF
d_gene: NA; j_gene: TRBJ1-5; v_gene: TRBV10-3; CDR3aa: CAISEIGTLTQPQHF
d_gene: TRBD2; j_gene: TRBJ2-7; v_gene: TRBV6-2/TRBV6-3; CDR3aa: CASSYLGLASYEQYF
d_gene: TRBD1; j_gene: TRBJ1-2; v_gene: TRBV3-1/TRBV3-2; CDR3aa: CASSQTGVNYGYTF
d_gene: NA; j_gene: TRBJ2-6; v_gene: TRBV19; CDR3aa: CASVRDKRFSGANVLTF
d_gene: NA; j_gene: TRBJ2-7; v_gene: TRBV5-1; CDR3aa: CASSLVVEGEQYF
d_gene: NA; j_gene: TRBJ1-4; v_gene: TRBV28; CDR3aa: CASSDPRGENEKLFF